These T cell receptor beta chains were read from a single sample in a study of Ad26.COV2.S vaccination and SARS-CoV-2 variants. Clones were sequenced by immunoSEQ multiplex PCR, and TCRdb holds only the in-frame ones, with some missing. This table has roughly 700,000 clones, 89% appearing once. Sequenced material: peripheral blood, taken in a trial of Ad26.COV2.S vaccine versus placebo. These receptor sequences come from a person between 18 and 60 years old who received the Ad26.COV2.S COVID-19 vaccine or a placebo. Both conserved end residues are part of each CDR3. D genes are given only for firm matches. Only part of the rows carry a size: once, few, many, or a class if the clone is expanded.

abundance	v_gene	d_gene	j_gene	CDR3aa	CDR3nt
-	TRBV5-1	TRBD2	TRBJ2-2	CASSPGLARNTGELFF	TGCGCCAGCAGCCCGGGACTAGCGCGGAACACCGGGGAGCTGTTTTTT
-	TRBV29-1	-	TRBJ2-2	CSVRGDTGELFF	TGCAGCGTCCGAGGGGACACCGGGGAGCTGTTTTTT
-	TRBV7-8	-	TRBJ1-1	CASSTLLGGKNTEAFF	TGTGCCAGCAGCACCCTCCTCGGGGGGAAGAACACTGAAGCTTTCTTT
once	TRBV12-3/TRBV12-4	-	TRBJ2-3	CASSLGSWDTQYF	TGTGCCAGCAGTTTAGGTAGCTGGGATACGCAGTATTTT
-	TRBV7-2	-	TRBJ2-7	CASSLATEQYF	TGTGCCAGCAGCTTAGCAACTGAGCAGTACTTC
-	TRBV7-2	-	TRBJ1-6	CASSPKGSVGNSPLHF	TGTGCCAGCAGCCCTAAGGGGTCGGTTGGTAATTCACCCCTCCACTTT
-	TRBV7-2	TRBD2	TRBJ2-3	CASSRGGRTDTQYF	TGTGCCAGCAGCCGCGGGGGGAGGACAGATACGCAGTATTTT
-	TRBV12-3/TRBV12-4	-	TRBJ2-4	CASSFTGTSIQYF	TGTGCCAGCAGTTTCACCGGGACAAGCATTCAGTACTTC
-	TRBV10-3	-	TRBJ1-2	CAISESVVTDGYTF	TGTGCCATCAGTGAGTCTGTGGTCACGGATGGCTACACCTTC
-	TRBV11-2	-	TRBJ2-5	CASSDPRGAGETQYF	TGTGCCAGCAGCGACCCACGGGGGGCTGGAGAGACCCAGTACTTC
-	TRBV7-2	TRBD1	TRBJ1-3	CASSLRTGGRLAGNTIYF	TGTGCCAGCAGCTTAAGGACAGGGGGGCGCCTGGCTGGAAACACCATATATTTT
-	TRBV7-6	TRBD1	TRBJ1-1	CASSLGDSGGPEAFF	TGTGCCAGCAGCTTAGGGGACTCAGGGGGTCCTGAAGCTTTCTTT
-	TRBV25-1	-	TRBJ1-2	CASSENSGNYGYTF	TGTGCCAGCAGTGAAAATTCTGGTAACTATGGCTACACCTTC
-	TRBV18	TRBD2	TRBJ2-5	CASSPGLAGGLKETQYF	TGTGCCAGCTCACCAGGACTAGCGGGGGGGTTGAAGGAGACCCAGTACTTC
once	TRBV3-1/TRBV3-2	TRBD2	TRBJ2-3	CASSRVPGLAGVGDIDTQYF	TGTGCCAGCAGCCGCGTCCCGGGACTAGCGGGAGTTGGAGATATAGATACGCAGTATTTT
few	TRBV7-9	-	TRBJ1-5	CASSLFENQPQHF	TGTGCCAGCAGCTTATTCGAGAATCAGCCCCAGCATTTT
-	TRBV7-2	-	TRBJ1-2	CASSPDSRSYGYTF	TGTGCCAGCAGCCCCGACAGCCGATCCTATGGCTACACCTTC
-	TRBV20-1	TRBD1	TRBJ2-7	CSASHRGYEQYF	TGCAGTGCTAGTCACAGGGGCTACGAGCAGTACTTC
-	TRBV7-7	TRBD2	TRBJ2-5	CASSLDGGLQETQYF	TGTGCCAGCAGCTTAGACGGGGGGTTACAAGAGACCCAGTACTTC
-	TRBV12-3/TRBV12-4	-	TRBJ2-1	CASSFRGANEQFF	TGTGCCAGCAGTTTCCGAGGGGCGAATGAGCAGTTCTTC
-	TRBV6-2/TRBV6-3	-	TRBJ2-7	CASTPPRDTFSYEQYF	TGTGCCAGCACCCCCCCCCGGGACACGTTCTCCTACGAGCAGTACTTC
-	TRBV7-9	-	TRBJ1-2	CASGFPLTGHYGYTF	TGTGCCAGCGGCTTCCCTCTTACAGGGCACTATGGCTACACCTTC
-	TRBV27	TRBD2	TRBJ2-4	CASKSSGKNIQYF	TGTGCCAGCAAAAGTAGCGGGAAAAACATTCAGTACTTC
-	TRBV11-2	TRBD1	TRBJ2-6	CASSVQGVMAGANVLTF	TGTGCCAGCAGCGTCCAGGGGGTAATGGCTGGGGCCAACGTCCTGACTTTC
-	TRBV3-1/TRBV3-2	TRBD2	TRBJ2-3	CASRRAGGNTDTQYF	TGTGCCAGCAGAAGAGCGGGGGGAAACACAGATACGCAGTATTTT
-	TRBV5-4	-	TRBJ1-2	CASSLPGNYGYTF	TGTGCCAGCAGCTTACCAGGAAACTATGGCTACACCTTC
-	TRBV7-2	TRBD2	TRBJ2-3	CASSPSGGPLRTDTQYF	TGTGCCAGCAGCCCTAGCGGGGGGCCCCTGAGGACAGATACGCAGTATTTT
-	TRBV7-8	-	TRBJ2-7	CASSDLATPYEQYF	TGTGCCAGCAGCGATTTGGCGACCCCCTACGAGCAGTACTTC
-	TRBV5-5	-	TRBJ1-1	CASRGRVNNAEAFF	TGTGCCAGCAGAGGCAGGGTTAATAACGCTGAAGCTTTCTTT
-	TRBV19	TRBD1	TRBJ1-5	CASSGTGGASNQPQHF	TGTGCCAGTAGTGGGACAGGGGGCGCATCCAATCAGCCCCAGCATTTT
once	TRBV24-1	TRBD2	TRBJ2-6	CATSDPGGKSSGANVLTF	TGTGCCACCAGTGACCCGGGAGGAAAATCCTCTGGGGCCAACGTCCTGACTTTC
-	TRBV18	TRBD2	TRBJ2-3	CASSRTSGGYTQYF	TGTGCCAGCTCACGGACTAGCGGGGGTTATACGCAGTATTTT
-	TRBV5-1	-	TRBJ2-5	CASKLIPTGTVETQYF	TGCGCCAGCAAATTAATTCCTACCGGGACCGTAGAGACCCAGTACTTC
once	TRBV6-2/TRBV6-3	TRBD1	TRBJ2-7	CASSYAQPGQAAYEQYF	TGTGCCAGCAGTTACGCCCAACCGGGACAGGCCGCCTACGAGCAGTACTTC
-	TRBV29-1	-	TRBJ2-1	CSVDGGGPGDEQFF	TGCAGCGTTGATGGGGGAGGGCCAGGGGATGAGCAGTTCTTC
-	TRBV19	-	TRBJ1-2	CASREQGGSYGYTF	TGTGCCAGTAGGGAGCAGGGAGGTTCCTATGGCTACACCTTC
-	TRBV6-5	TRBD1	TRBJ1-5	CASSRDRGSGQPQHF	TGTGCCAGCAGCCGGGACAGAGGGTCGGGTCAGCCCCAGCATTTT
-	TRBV7-2	-	TRBJ1-3	CASSVGSGNTIYF	TGTGCCAGCAGCGTGGGCTCTGGAAACACCATATATTTT
-	TRBV5-1	-	TRBJ1-6	CASSLPEYGGNSPLHF	TGCGCCAGCAGCTTGCCGGAGTACGGGGGGAATTCACCCCTCCACTTT
-	TRBV14	-	TRBJ1-1	CASSQVGWGTEAFF	TGTGCCAGCAGCCAGGTAGGGTGGGGCACTGAAGCTTTCTTT
-	TRBV3-1/TRBV3-2	TRBD2	TRBJ2-1	CASSQEAGGRFYNEQFF	TGTGCCAGCAGCCAAGAAGCAGGCGGGAGATTCTACAATGAGCAGTTCTTC
-	TRBV2	TRBD2	TRBJ2-5	CAIRSGGHQETQYF	TGTGCCATCAGGAGCGGGGGGCATCAAGAGACCCAGTACTTC
-	TRBV12-3/TRBV12-4	TRBD1	TRBJ2-1	CASTRQGYNEQFF	TGTGCCAGCACCCGACAGGGTTACAATGAGCAGTTCTTC
-	TRBV6-5	TRBD2	TRBJ2-7	CASSYDTSGYEQYF	TGTGCCAGCAGTTATGATACTAGCGGCTACGAGCAGTACTTC